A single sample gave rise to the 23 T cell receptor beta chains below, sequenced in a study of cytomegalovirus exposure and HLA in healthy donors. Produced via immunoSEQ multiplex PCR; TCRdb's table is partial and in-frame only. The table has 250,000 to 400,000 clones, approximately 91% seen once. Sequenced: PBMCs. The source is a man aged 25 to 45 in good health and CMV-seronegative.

The DNA of the CDR3 is TGTGCCAGCAGTTACACTAGTCTCTACGAGCAGTACTTC. Translating it yields CASSYTSLYEQYF. V gene TRBV6-5 combines with J gene TRBJ2-7; a possible D gene is TRBD2 (5 bases). CDR1 MNHEY and CDR2 SVGAGI come from the germline V gene. The ends were cut back, 2 bases at V and 3 bases at J, with 8 bases in the middle. The CDR3 runs 13 residues.

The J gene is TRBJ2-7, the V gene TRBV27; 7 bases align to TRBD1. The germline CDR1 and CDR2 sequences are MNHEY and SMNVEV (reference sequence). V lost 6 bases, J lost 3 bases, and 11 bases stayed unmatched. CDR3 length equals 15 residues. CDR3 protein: CASRQGQRMVYEQYF. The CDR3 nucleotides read TGTGCCAGCAGACAGGGGCAGCGGATGGTCTACGAGCAGTACTTC.

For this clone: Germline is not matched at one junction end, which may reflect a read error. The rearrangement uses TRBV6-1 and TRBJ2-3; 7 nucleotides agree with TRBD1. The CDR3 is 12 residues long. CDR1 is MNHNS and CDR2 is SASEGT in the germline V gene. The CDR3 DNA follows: TGTGCCGGCAGTAGAGGGGGCGGTACGCAGTATTTT. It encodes CAGSRGGGTQYF.

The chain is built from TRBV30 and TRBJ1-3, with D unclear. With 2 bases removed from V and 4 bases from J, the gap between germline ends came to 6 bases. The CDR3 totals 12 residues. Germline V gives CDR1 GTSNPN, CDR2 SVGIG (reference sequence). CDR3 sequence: CAWSLTGNTIYF. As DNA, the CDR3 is TGTGCCTGGAGTCTGACAGGAAACACCATATATTTT.

The DNA for the CDR3 is TGTGCCTGGAGCAGTACTAGCAATCAGCCCCAGCATTTT. This gives the protein CAWSSTSNQPQHF. The chain carries TRBV30 and TRBJ1-5; D uncertain. This CDR3 is built from 13 residues. The germline gives CDR1 GTSNPN, CDR2 SVGIG (reference sequence). The germline V and J ends were trimmed by 3 bases and 0 bases, with 6 bases remaining between them.

The CDR3 here is CASSPPTSADTDTQYF. The CDR3 DNA reads as TGTGCCAGCAGCCCTCCTACTAGCGCTGACACAGATACGCAGTATTTT. The J gene is TRBJ2-3, the V gene TRBV9; TRBD2 matches 7 bases. In germline, CDR1 is SGDLS, CDR2 YYNGEE. This CDR3 has 16 residues. The V segment lost 4 bases and the J segment 2 bases; nucleotides outside the gene matches: 10.

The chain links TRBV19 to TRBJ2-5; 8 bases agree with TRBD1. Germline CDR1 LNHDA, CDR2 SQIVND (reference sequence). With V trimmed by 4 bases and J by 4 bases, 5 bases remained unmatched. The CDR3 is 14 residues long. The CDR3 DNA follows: TGTGCCAGTAGTAGGACAGGGAGGTTAGAGACCCAGTACTTC. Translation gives CASSRTGRLETQYF.

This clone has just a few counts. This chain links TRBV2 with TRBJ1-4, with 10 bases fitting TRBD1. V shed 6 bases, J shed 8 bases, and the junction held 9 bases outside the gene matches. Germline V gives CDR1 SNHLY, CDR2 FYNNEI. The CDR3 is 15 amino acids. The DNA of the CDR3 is TGTGCCAGCAGAGGGGGACAGGGGCGAGGGGAAAAACTGTTTTTT. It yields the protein CASRGGQGRGEKLFF.

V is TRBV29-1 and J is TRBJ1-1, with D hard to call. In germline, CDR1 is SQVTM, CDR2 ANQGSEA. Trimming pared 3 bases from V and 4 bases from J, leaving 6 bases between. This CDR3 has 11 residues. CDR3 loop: CSVDRSTEAFF. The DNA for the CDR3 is TGCAGCGTTGACAGGTCCACTGAAGCTTTCTTT.

CDR3 in amino acids: CASSLGLSGGYNEQFF. DNA of the CDR3: TGTGCCAGCAGTCTGGGGCTGAGCGGGGGCTACAATGAGCAGTTCTTC. The chain uses TRBV5-5 and TRBJ2-1, with 8 positions matching TRBD2. The V gene end was trimmed by 5 bases and the J gene end by 3 bases; junction bases not matched to a gene: 10. This CDR3 region has 16 residues. Germline assignment: CDR1 SGHKS and CDR2 YYEKEE (reference sequence). The variable domain in full, with the rest retrieved from reference TRBV5-5 and TRBJ2-1, is DAGVTQSPTHLIKTRGQQVTLRCSPISGHKSVSWYQQVLGQGPQFIFQYYEKEERGRGNFPDRFSARQFPNYSSELNVNALLLGDSALYLCASSLGLSGGYNEQFFGPGTRLTVL.

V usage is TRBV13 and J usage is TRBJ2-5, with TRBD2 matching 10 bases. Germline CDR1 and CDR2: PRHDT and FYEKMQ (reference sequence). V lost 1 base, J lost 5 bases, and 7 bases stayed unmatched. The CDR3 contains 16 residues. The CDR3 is CASSLEAGGYSETQYF. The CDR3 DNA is TGTGCCAGCAGCTTAGAAGCGGGGGGGTACTCCGAGACCCAGTACTTC.

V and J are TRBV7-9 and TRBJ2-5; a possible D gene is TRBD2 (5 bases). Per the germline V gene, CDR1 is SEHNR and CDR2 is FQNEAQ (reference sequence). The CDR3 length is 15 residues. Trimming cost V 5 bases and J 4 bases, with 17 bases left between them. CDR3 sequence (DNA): TGTGCCAGCAGCCCGAACCTAGCATCCGCAGAGACCCAGTACTTC. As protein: CASSPNLASAETQYF.

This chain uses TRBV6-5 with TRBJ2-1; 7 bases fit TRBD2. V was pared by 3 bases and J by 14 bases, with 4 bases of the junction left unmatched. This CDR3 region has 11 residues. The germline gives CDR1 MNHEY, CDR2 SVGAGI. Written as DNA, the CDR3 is TGTGCCAGCAGTTATGGTACTAGCGAGTTCTTC. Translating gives CASSYGTSEFF.

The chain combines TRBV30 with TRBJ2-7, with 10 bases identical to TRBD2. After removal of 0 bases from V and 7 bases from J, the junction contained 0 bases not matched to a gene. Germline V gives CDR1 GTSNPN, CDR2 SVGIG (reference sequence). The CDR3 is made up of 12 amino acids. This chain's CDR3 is CAWSVLAGEQYF. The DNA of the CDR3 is TGTGCCTGGAGTGTACTAGCGGGGGAGCAGTACTTC.

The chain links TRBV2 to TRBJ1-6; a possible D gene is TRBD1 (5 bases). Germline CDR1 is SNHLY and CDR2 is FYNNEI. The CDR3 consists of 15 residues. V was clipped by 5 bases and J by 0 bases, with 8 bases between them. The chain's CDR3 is CASSLDSSYNSPLHF. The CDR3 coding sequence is TGTGCCAGCAGTCTTGACAGCTCCTATAATTCACCCCTCCACTTT.

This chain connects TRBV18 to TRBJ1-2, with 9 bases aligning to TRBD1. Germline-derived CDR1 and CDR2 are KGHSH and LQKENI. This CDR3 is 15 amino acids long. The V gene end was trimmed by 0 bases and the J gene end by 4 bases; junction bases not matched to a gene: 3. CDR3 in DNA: TGTGCCAGCTCACCACCCTCGACAGGGGGCTATGGCTACACCTTC. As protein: CASSPPSTGGYGYTF. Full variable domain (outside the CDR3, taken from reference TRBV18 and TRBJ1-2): NAGVMQNPRHLVRRRGQEARLRCSPMKGHSHVYWYRQLPEEGLKFMVYLQKENIIDESGMPKERFSAEFPKEGPSILRIQQVVRGDSAAYFCASSPPSTGGYGYTFGSGTRLTVV.

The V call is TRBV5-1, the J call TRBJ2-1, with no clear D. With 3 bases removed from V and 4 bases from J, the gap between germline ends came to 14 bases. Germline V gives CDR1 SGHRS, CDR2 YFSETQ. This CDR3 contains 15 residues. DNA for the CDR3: TGCGCCAGCAGCTACTCTCAAAACTTTTACAATGAGCAGTTCTTC. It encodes CASSYSQNFYNEQFF.

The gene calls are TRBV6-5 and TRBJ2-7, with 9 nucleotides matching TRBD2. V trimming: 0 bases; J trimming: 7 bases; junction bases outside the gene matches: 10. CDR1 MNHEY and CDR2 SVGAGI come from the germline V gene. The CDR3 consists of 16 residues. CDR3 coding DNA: TGTGCCAGCAGTTACTCGAATCCGGGACTAGCTTCTGAGCAGTACTTC. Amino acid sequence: CASSYSNPGLASEQYF.

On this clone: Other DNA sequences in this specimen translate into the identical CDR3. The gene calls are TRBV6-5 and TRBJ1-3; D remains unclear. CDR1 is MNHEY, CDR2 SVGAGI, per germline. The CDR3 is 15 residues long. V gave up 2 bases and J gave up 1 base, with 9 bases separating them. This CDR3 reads CASSYGQVSGNTIYF. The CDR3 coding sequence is TGTGCCAGCAGTTACGGGCAGGTTTCTGGAAACACCATATATTTT.

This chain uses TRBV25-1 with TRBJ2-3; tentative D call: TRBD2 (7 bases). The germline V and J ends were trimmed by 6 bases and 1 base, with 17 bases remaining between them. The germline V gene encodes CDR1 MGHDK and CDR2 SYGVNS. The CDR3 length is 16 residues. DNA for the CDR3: TGTGCCAGCAGCACTAGGGGGGGGCCCCGCACAGATACGCAGTATTTT. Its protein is CASSTRGGPRTDTQYF.

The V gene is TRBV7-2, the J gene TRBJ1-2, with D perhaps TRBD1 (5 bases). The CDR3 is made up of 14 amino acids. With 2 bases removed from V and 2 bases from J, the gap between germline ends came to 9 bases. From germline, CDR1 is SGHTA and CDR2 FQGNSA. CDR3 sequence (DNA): TGTGCCAGCAGCTTAAAGGGGCTGAACTATGGCTACACCTTC. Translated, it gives CASSLKGLNYGYTF. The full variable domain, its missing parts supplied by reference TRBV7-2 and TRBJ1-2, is GAGVSQSPSNKVTEKGKDVELRCDPISGHTALYWYRQSLGQGLEFLIYFQGNSAPDKSGLPSDRFSAERTGGSVSTLTIQRTQQEDSAVYLCASSLKGLNYGYTFGSGTRLTVV.

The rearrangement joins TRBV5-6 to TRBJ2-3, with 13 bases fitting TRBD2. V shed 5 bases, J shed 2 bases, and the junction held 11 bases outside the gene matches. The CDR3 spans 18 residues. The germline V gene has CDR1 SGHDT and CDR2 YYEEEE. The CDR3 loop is CASSSGLAGALDTDTQYF. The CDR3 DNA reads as TGTGCCAGCAGTAGCGGACTAGCGGGGGCCCTTGACACAGATACGCAGTATTTT.

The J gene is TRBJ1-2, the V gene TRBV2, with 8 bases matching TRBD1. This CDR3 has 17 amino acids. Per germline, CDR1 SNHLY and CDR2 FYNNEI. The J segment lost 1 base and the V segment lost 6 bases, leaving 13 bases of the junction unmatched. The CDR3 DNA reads TGTGCCAGCAGGCCCATGAGGGGACAGGCGATTAACTATGGCTACACCTTC. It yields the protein CASRPMRGQAINYGYTF.